Each of the 14 T cell receptor beta chains below was sequenced from the same sample in a study of blood T cell repertoires in COVID-19. Some clones are missing from TCRdb's copy, which holds only in-frame ones; the method was immunoSEQ multiplex PCR. This table has 35,000 to 45,000 clones, 70% to 90% appearing once. Sequenced sample: peripheral blood. The receptors derive from a human donor in a cohort sampled during active COVID-19.

CDR3 coding DNA: TGTGCCATTGGGCCACTAGCGGGGGGTTCCTACGAGCAGTACTTC. Residues: CAIGPLAGGSYEQYF. The V call is TRBV2, the J call TRBJ2-7; 12 bases match TRBD2. CDR1 and CDR2 (germline): SNHLY, FYNNEI. The V gene end was trimmed by 10 bases and the J gene end by 1 base; junction bases not matched to a gene: 8. The CDR3 runs to 15 residues.

This clone showed up just once. As DNA, the CDR3 is TGCGCCAGCAGTCAACATATAAGAGCGAACACCGGGGAGCTGTTTTTT. Protein product: CASSQHIRANTGELFF. The rearrangement joins TRBV23-1 to TRBJ2-2; D gene ambiguous. TRBV23-1 is filed as an ORF, its function uncertain. Trimming cost V 2 bases and J 0 bases, with 10 bases left between them. The CDR3 sequence is 16 residues long.

A few counts support this clone. J is TRBJ2-7 and V is TRBV11-3, with 11 bases identical to TRBD1. The trim removed 5 bases at V and 2 bases at J, leaving 8 bases unmatched. Germline values: CDR1 SGHNT, CDR2 YENEEA. There are 16 residues in the CDR3. CDR3 amino acids: CASSLWGQGEAYEQYF. DNA for the CDR3: TGTGCCAGCAGCCTTTGGGGACAGGGGGAGGCCTACGAGCAGTACTTC. Combining the CDR3 with reference TRBV11-3 and TRBJ2-7 gives the whole variable domain EAGVVQSPRYKIIEKKQPVAFWCNPISGHNTLYWYLQNLGQGPELLIRYENEEAVDDSQLPKDRFSAERLKGVDSTLKIQPAELGDSAVYLCASSLWGQGEAYEQYFGPGTRLTVT.

The chain is built from TRBV2 and TRBJ2-7; D gene unclear. From germline, CDR1 is SNHLY and CDR2 FYNNEI. This CDR3 has 13 residues. V dropped 2 bases and J dropped 5 bases, with 10 bases sitting between them. The DNA for the CDR3 is TGTGCCAGCAGTGAAACGGCAGGAAACGAGCAGTACTTC. Protein sequence: CASSETAGNEQYF.

The chain recombines TRBV7-8 with TRBJ2-1; TRBD2 matches at 9 bases. Germline trimming cut 6 bases from V and 5 bases from J; bases unmatched to any gene: 8. This CDR3 comprises 15 residues. The germline V gene encodes CDR1 SGHVS and CDR2 FQNEAQ. The CDR3 DNA reads TGTGCCAGCAGTATGCCGGGACTAGCAAACAATGAGCAGTTCTTC. It encodes CASSMPGLANNEQFF.

CDR3 amino acids: CATSDRPGRQPPTGELFF. CDR3 DNA: TGTGCCACCAGTGATCGCCCAGGGAGGCAACCACCGACCGGGGAGCTGTTTTTT. V usage is TRBV24-1 and J usage is TRBJ2-2; the D gene is possibly TRBD2 (6 bases). The germline gives CDR1 KGHDR, CDR2 SFDVKD. The CDR3 length is 18 residues. The V gene lost 3 bases and the J gene lost 5 bases, with 21 bases spanning the gap.

The J gene is TRBJ1-2, the V gene TRBV28; the match to TRBD1 covers 7 bases. This CDR3 is 16 amino acids long. Germline trimming cut 4 bases from V and 3 bases from J; bases unmatched to any gene: 11. Germline V gene data show CDR1 as MDHEN and CDR2 as SYDVKM. CDR3 loop: CASSYPSRTGHYGYTF. The CDR3 DNA reads as TGTGCCAGCAGTTACCCCTCCCGGACAGGTCACTATGGCTACACCTTC.

DNA for the CDR3: TGTGCCAGCAGCTTAGCTCCCCTAGCGGGGGGGCGGCCCTACGAGCAGTACTTC. Residues: CASSLAPLAGGRPYEQYF. This chain joins TRBV7-6 and TRBJ2-7; 12 nucleotides agree with TRBD2. The length of the CDR3 is 18 residues. Germline V lookup: CDR1 SGHVS, CDR2 FNYEAQ. Trimming at V came to 0 bases and at J to 2 bases, leaving 8 bases not matched to a gene. The entire variable domain, with the rest obtained from reference TRBV7-6 and TRBJ2-7, is as follows: GAGVSQSPRYKVTKRGQDVALRCDPISGHVSLYWYRQALGQGPEFLTYFNYEAQQDKSGLPNDRFSAERPEGSISTLTIQRTEQRDSAMYRCASSLAPLAGGRPYEQYFGPGTRLTVT.

The CDR3 sequence: CASSSTGVNEKLFF. For the CDR3, the DNA is TGTGCCAGCAGCTCCACAGGGGTTAATGAAAAACTGTTTTTT. This chain uses TRBV5-5 with TRBJ1-4, with 7 nucleotides matching TRBD1. Germline V gene lookup returns CDR1 SGHKS and CDR2 YYEKEE (reference sequence). V gave up 3 bases and J gave up 4 bases; unmatched junction bases: 3. The CDR3 is 14 residues long.

The V gene is TRBV27, the J gene TRBJ2-1; 7 bases are shared with TRBD2. The germline V gene has CDR1 MNHEY and CDR2 SMNVEV (reference sequence). This CDR3 is built from 15 residues. J gave up 0 bases and V 10 bases, and 9 bases lay outside the gene matches. The CDR3 bases are TGTGCCACCGGACTAGGCGGGCTCTCCTACAATGAGCAGTTCTTC. Translated: CATGLGGLSYNEQFF.

The CDR3 loop is CASSLKAGGLGGTDTQYF. The CDR3 DNA is TGTGCCAGCAGCTTAAAAGCGGGGGGGCTGGGTGGCACAGATACGCAGTATTTT. The chain employs TRBV13 and TRBJ2-3, with 10 positions matching TRBD2. Losses at the gene ends were 2 bases for V and 1 base for J; bases not matched to a gene: 9. This CDR3 is 18 amino acids long. Germline V gene data show CDR1 as PRHDT and CDR2 as FYEKMQ (reference sequence).

This chain links TRBV5-4 with TRBJ2-3, with a tentative D call TRBD2 (5 bases). The V end was cut by 4 bases, the J end by 3 bases, with 18 bases between. Germline lookup yields CDR1 SGHNT and CDR2 YYREEE (reference sequence). This CDR3 is 16 amino acids long. Here the CDR3 reads CASSRSLGSGTDTQYF. The CDR3 DNA reads TGTGCCAGCAGCCGCTCTCTAGGGAGTGGTACAGATACGCAGTATTTT.

This chain links TRBV4-1 with TRBJ2-5, with 9 nucleotides matching TRBD2. V gave up 1 base and J gave up 6 bases; unmatched junction bases: 9. The V gene's germline CDR1 is MGHRA and CDR2 YSYEKL. The length of the CDR3 is 16 residues. Here the CDR3 reads CASSQVDSGGRKTQYF. The CDR3 bases are TGCGCCAGCAGCCAAGTCGATAGCGGGGGTCGAAAGACCCAGTACTTC.

The chain couples TRBV6-5 to TRBJ2-5, with D possibly TRBD1 on 5 matching bases. V was shortened by 3 bases and J by 5 bases, with 13 bases between the two germline ends. CDR1 is MNHEY, CDR2 SVGAGI, per germline. The CDR3 is 14 residues long. The CDR3 nucleotides are TGTGCCAGCAGTTATGGGTCAGGGTTGGAGACCCAGTACTTC. It codes for CASSYGSGLETQYF.